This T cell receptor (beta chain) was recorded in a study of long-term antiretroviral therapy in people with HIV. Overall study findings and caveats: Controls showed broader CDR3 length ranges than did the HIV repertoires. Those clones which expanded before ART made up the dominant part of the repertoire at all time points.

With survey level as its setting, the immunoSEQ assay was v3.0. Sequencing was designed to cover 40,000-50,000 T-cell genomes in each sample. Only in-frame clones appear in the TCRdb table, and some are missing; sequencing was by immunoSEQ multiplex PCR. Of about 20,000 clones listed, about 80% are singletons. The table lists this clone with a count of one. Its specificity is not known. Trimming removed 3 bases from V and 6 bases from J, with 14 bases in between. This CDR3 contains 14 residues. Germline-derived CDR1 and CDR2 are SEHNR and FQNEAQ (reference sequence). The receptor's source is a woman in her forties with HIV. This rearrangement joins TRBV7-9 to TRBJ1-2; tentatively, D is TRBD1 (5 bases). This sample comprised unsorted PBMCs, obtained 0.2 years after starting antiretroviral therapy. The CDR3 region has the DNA TGTGCCAGCAGCTTTCTAGGGCAGGGCGATGGCTACACCTTC. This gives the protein CASSFLGQGDGYTF.